This T cell receptor (beta chain) was sequenced for a study of response to subunit inactivated influenza vaccine. The study, taken as a whole, reports: The study's authors posited that every seasonal influenza vaccination enlists few new T cells.

This clonotype came up many times. Its target is not known. Each CDR3 protein is one row after TCRdb ran MiXCR on the RT-PCR reads. Here the sample spans 500,000 to 650,000 distinct CDR3 sequences, less than 10% being singletons. The sample here was PBMCs from blood, taken around 25 months after vaccination. The receptor was isolated from a man between 45 and 75 years old who received an inactivated influenza vaccine.

The CDR3 spells CAISDPQGGQGTDTQYF. In DNA form, the CDR3 reads TGTGCCATCAGTGATCCCCAAGGGGGACAGGGAACAGATACGCAGTATTTT. The chain joins TRBV10-3 to TRBJ2-3; 9 nucleotides agree with TRBD1. This CDR3 has 17 amino acids. Germline V gives CDR1 ENHRY, CDR2 SYGVKD. Germline trimming cut 3 bases from V and 3 bases from J; bases unmatched to any gene: 10.